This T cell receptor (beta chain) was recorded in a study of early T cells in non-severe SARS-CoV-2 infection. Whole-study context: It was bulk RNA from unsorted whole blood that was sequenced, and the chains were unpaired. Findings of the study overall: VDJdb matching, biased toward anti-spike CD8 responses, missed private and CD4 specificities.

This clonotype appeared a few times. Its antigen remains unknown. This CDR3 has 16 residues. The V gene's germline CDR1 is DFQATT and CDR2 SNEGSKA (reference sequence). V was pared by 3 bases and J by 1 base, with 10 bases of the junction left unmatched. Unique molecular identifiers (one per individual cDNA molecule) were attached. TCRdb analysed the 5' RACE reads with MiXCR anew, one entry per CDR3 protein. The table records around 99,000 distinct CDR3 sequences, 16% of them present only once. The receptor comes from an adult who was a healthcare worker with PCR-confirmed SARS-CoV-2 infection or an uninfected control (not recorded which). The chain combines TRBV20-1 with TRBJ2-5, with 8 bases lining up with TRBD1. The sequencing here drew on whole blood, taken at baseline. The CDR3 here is CSASSSETGVQETQYF. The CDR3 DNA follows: TGCAGTGCTAGCTCTTCTGAGACAGGGGTCCAAGAGACCCAGTACTTC.